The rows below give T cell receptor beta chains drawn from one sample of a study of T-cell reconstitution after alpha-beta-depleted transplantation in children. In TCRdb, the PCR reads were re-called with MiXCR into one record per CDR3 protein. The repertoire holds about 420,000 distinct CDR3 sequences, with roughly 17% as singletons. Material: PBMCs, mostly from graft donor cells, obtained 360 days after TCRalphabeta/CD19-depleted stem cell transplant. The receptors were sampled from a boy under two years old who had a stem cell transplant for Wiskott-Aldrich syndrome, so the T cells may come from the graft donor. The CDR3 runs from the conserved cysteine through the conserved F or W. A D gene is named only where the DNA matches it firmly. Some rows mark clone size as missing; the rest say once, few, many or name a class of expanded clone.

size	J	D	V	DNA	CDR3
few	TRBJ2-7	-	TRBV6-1	TGTGCCAGCAGAAACTGGTGGGAGCAGTACTTC	CASRNWWEQYF
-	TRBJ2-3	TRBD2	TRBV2	TGTGCCAGCAGTGGCCAGCGGGGGAGCACAGATACGCAGTATTTT	CASSGQRGSTDTQYF
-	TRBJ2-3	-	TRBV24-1	TGTGCCACCAGCCTCGGGCCGATCGGATCCACAGATACGCAGTATTTT	CATSLGPIGSTDTQYF
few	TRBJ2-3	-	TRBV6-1	TGTGCCAGCAGAATCAGGGGGGAGAATACGCAGTATTTT	CASRIRGENTQYF
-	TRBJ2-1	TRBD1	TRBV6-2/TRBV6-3	TGTGCCAGTCCCGAGCTCGGGTACAAAAACGCAGGGGGCTTGGGCAATGAGCAGTTCTTC	CASPELGYKNAGGLGNEQFF
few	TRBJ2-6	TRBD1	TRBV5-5	TGTGCCAGCAGCTTTTGGACAGGCGGAAACTCTGGGGCCAACGTCCTGACTTTC	CASSFWTGGNSGANVLTF
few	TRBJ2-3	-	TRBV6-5	TGTGCCAGCAGTTACACCGACACCACAGATACGCAGTATTTT	CASSYTDTTDTQYF
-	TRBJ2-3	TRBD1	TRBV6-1	TGTGCCAGCAGTGAAGGACAGGGGGCCCCGGGGAGGGATACGCAGTATTTT	CASSEGQGAPGRDTQYF
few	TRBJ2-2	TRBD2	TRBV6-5	TGTGCCAGCAGTTACTCGAAAGCGGGAGGGCCGAAGGTCGGGGAGCTGTTTTTT	CASSYSKAGGPKVGELFF
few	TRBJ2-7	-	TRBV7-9	TGTGCCAGCAGCTTAGCGCGGCCAGGGCCCTACGAGCAGTACTTC	CASSLARPGPYEQYF
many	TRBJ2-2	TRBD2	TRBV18	TGTGCCAGCTCAAGGACTAGCCGGGCCGGGGAGCTGTTTTTT	CASSRTSRAGELFF
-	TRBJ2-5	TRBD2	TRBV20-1	TGCAGTGCTAGTTATCCGGGACTAGCGGAAGAGACCCAGTACTTC	CSASYPGLAEETQYF
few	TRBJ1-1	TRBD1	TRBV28	TGTGCCAGCAGTCCATCACGACAGGGCTGGAACACTGAAGCTTTCTTT	CASSPSRQGWNTEAFF
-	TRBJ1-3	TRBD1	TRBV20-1	TGCAGTGCTAGAACCCAGGGGGGAAACTCTGGAAACACCATATATTTT	CSARTQGGNSGNTIYF
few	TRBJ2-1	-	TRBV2	TGTGCCAGCAGTGGGTATTCCTACAATGAGCAGTTCTTC	CASSGYSYNEQFF
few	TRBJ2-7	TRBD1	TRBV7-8	TGTGCCAGCAGGCTTCAGCCGGGACAGGGGGCCTACGAGCAGTACTTC	CASRLQPGQGAYEQYF
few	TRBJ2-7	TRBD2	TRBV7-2	TGTGCCAGCAGCTTGGACCTAGCGGGATGGTCCTACGAGCAGTACTTC	CASSLDLAGWSYEQYF
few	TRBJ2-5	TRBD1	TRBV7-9	TGTGCCAGCAGCCGCCGGGACAGTTTACAAGAGACCCAGTACTTC	CASSRRDSLQETQYF
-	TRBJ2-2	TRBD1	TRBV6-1	TGTGCCAGCTACAGACAGGGGAAATGGGAGCTGTTTTTT	CASYRQGKWELFF
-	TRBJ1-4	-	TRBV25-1	TGTGCCAGCAGGTGGGGCGGTAATGAAAAACTGTTTTTT	CASRWGGNEKLFF
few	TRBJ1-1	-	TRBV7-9	TGTGCCAGCAGCTTGGGGTCCGCGTACACTGAAGCTTTCTTT	CASSLGSAYTEAFF
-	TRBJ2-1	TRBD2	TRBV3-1	TGTGCCAGCAGCCAGGCAGGGGGACTAGCGGGATTCTCCTACAATGAGCAGTTCTTC	CASSQAGGLAGFSYNEQFF
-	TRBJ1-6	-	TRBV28	TGTGCCAGCAGTCTTGTTGAGGTCAATTCACCCCTCCACTTT	CASSLVEVNSPLHF
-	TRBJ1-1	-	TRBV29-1	TGCAGCGTTGGACACAAGCTGAACACTGAAGCTTTCTTT	CSVGHKLNTEAFF
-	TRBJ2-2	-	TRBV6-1	TGTGCCAGCATCCAACCGGACGGTACCAGGGAGCTGTTTTTT	CASIQPDGTRELFF
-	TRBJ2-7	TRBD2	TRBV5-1	TGCGCCAGCAGCCCTAGCGGGCCCTACGAGCAGTACTTC	CASSPSGPYEQYF
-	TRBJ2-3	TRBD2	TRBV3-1	TGTGCCAGCAGCCAATCCTTCCGGGAGGCAGATACGCAGTATTTT	CASSQSFREADTQYF
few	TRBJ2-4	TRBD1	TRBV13	TGTGCCAGCAGCCCCCCCGGGACAGGCGTCAAAAACATTCAGTACTTC	CASSPPGTGVKNIQYF
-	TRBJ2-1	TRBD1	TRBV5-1	TGCGCCAGCAGCTTGGGGCGGACAGGGGTATACAATGAGCAGTTCTTC	CASSLGRTGVYNEQFF
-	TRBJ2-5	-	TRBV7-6	TGTGCCAGCAGCGTATACAGGACCCAGTACTTC	CASSVYRTQYF
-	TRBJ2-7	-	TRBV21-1	TGTGCCAGCAGCAAAGGAGACAGGGATCCAAGCGAGCAGTACTTC	CASSKGDRDPSEQYF
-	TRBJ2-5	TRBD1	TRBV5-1	TGCGCCAGCAGCCGGGACAGGTCCACCCAAGAGACCCAGTACTTC	CASSRDRSTQETQYF
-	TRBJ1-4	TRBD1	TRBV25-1	TGTGCCAGCAGCTCAAGACCGGGACAGGTTTTGGGAAGCGGTGAAAAACTGTTTTTT	CASSSRPGQVLGSGEKLFF
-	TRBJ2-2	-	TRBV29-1	TGCAGCGTTGAGGGCGGCGGGGCCGGGGAGCTGTTTTTT	CSVEGGGAGELFF
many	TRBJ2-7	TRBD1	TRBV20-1	TGCAGTGCTAGAGCCATGACAGGGGGTCGGCACGAGCAGTACTTC	CSARAMTGGRHEQYF
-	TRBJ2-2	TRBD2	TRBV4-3	TGCGCCAGCAGCCAAGATACAACTAGCGGGTTTACCGGGGAGCTGTTTTTT	CASSQDTTSGFTGELFF
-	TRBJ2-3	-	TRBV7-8	TGTGCCAGCAGCCCTACTCCTGGCACAGATACGCAGTATTTT	CASSPTPGTDTQYF
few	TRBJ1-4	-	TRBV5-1	TGCGCCAGCAGCTACAAACTGAATGAAAAACTGTTTTTT	CASSYKLNEKLFF
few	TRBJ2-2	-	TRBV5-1	TGCGCCAGCAGCTTATGGGAAACCGGGGAGCTGTTTTTT	CASSLWETGELFF
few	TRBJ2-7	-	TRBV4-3	TGCGCCAGCAGCCAAGAAATGGGTCCAGGAGGCTACGAGCAGTACTTC	CASSQEMGPGGYEQYF
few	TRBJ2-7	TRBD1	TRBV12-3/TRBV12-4	TGTGCCAGCCGCTGGACAGGGGCCTACGAGCAGTACTTC	CASRWTGAYEQYF
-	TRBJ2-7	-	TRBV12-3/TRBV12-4	TGTGCCAGCAGTACCCTCGCGGATGAGCAGTACTTC	CASSTLADEQYF
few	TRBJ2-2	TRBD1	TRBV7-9	TGTGCCAGCAGCCGCAGACAGGGGAATGCCGGGGAGCTGTTTTTT	CASSRRQGNAGELFF
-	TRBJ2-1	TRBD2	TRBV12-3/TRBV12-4	TGTGCCAGCAGCTATCCGCTAGCGGGAGGGGACAATGAGCAGTTCTTC	CASSYPLAGGDNEQFF
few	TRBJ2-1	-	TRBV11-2	TGTGCCAGCAGCTCCCCAGGGGAATCGCTTCCTAGCTCCTACAATGAGCAGTTCTTC	CASSSPGESLPSSYNEQFF
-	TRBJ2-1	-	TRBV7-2	TGTGCCAGCAGCTTAATCGGCACCAGGTGGAATGAGCAGTTCTTC	CASSLIGTRWNEQFF
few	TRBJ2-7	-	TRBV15	TGTGCCACCAGCAGAGAACATAAAGCCTACGAGCAGTACTTC	CATSREHKAYEQYF